These 24 T cell receptor beta chains came from one sample sequenced in a study of cytomegalovirus exposure and HLA in healthy donors. Assay: immunoSEQ multiplex PCR; the TCRdb copy retains only in-frame clones and omits some. The sample yields 200,000 to 250,000 clones, about 90% seen once. Sequenced input: PBMCs. All receptors come from a man younger than 35 in good health and CMV-seropositive.

A few counts support this clone. The gene calls are TRBV19 and TRBJ2-7; 9 positions match TRBD1. CDR3 length equals 14 residues. The germline V gene has CDR1 LNHDA and CDR2 SQIVND (reference sequence). The junction had 3 bases not matched to a gene; V was cut back by 3 bases and J by 3 bases. CDR3 sequence reads: CASSIGTGYYEQYF. The CDR3 bases are TGTGCCAGTAGTATTGGGACAGGGTACTACGAGCAGTACTTC.

This clone was recorded a few times. This chain links TRBV25-1 with TRBJ2-7; 7 nucleotides align to TRBD1. This CDR3 comprises 12 residues. Germline V gives CDR1 MGHDK, CDR2 SYGVNS. With 7 bases clipped from V and 3 bases from J, the junction kept 3 bases outside the gene matches. CDR3 coding DNA: TGTGCCAGCAACAGACAGGGCTACGAGCAGTACTTC. It encodes CASNRQGYEQYF.

In this sample, this clone turned up once. The V call is TRBV7-9, the J call TRBJ2-1; weak D call: TRBD1 (5 bases). The CDR3 is made up of 12 amino acids. V was clipped by 4 bases and J by 9 bases, with 10 bases between them. The germline V gene encodes CDR1 SEHNR and CDR2 FQNEAQ (reference sequence). CDR3: CASSSRATEQFF. The CDR3 region has the DNA TGTGCCAGCAGCTCCAGGGCGACTGAGCAGTTCTTC.

The chain couples TRBV2 to TRBJ2-1, with D tentatively TRBD1 (6 bases). Germline V CDR1 and CDR2: SNHLY, FYNNEI. The CDR3 is 15 residues long. V gave up 5 bases and J gave up 0 bases, with 11 bases separating them. The CDR3 coding sequence is TGTGCCAGCAGTCCCGACAGGAGCTCCTACAATGAGCAGTTCTTC. This sequence encodes CASSPDRSSYNEQFF.

V is TRBV7-9 and J is TRBJ1-4; perhaps TRBD1 as D (5 bases). The CDR3 covers 16 residues. CDR1 is SEHNR, CDR2 FQNEAQ, per germline (reference sequence). The ends were cut back, 0 bases at V and 4 bases at J, with 12 bases in the middle. The CDR3 is CASSLAPGAGNEKLFF. For the CDR3, the DNA is TGTGCCAGCAGCTTAGCGCCCGGGGCCGGTAATGAAAAACTGTTTTTT.

This chain joins TRBV7-8 and TRBJ1-1; D remains unclear. V was trimmed by 5 bases and J by 5 bases, leaving 12 bases between them. Germline CDR1 reads SGHVS; CDR2 reads FQNEAQ. The CDR3 length is 13 residues. The CDR3 protein is CASSQARGTEAFF. DNA for the CDR3: TGTGCCAGCAGCCAAGCCCGGGGAACTGAAGCTTTCTTT.

Here the CDR3 reads CAWRPQQGSIAGSAYNEQFF. The CDR3 DNA reads as TGTGCCTGGAGACCCCAACAGGGGTCGATAGCGGGATCTGCCTACAATGAGCAGTTCTTC. The J gene is TRBJ2-1, the V gene TRBV30, with a weak D call TRBD2 (8 bases). The V and J ends lost 3 bases and 2 bases respectively, with 29 bases between them. Germline CDR1 GTSNPN, CDR2 SVGIG (reference sequence). The CDR3 covers 20 residues.

Ten or more counts support this clone. This sequence joins TRBV27 and TRBJ1-2; D remains ambiguous. Trimming pared 10 bases from V and 3 bases from J, leaving 12 bases between. Germline V gene sequence: CDR1 MNHEY, CDR2 SMNVEV (reference sequence). This CDR3 is built from 12 residues. DNA of the CDR3: TGTGCCACCCTCTCCAGCTACTATGGCTACACCTTC. It codes for CATLSSYYGYTF.

The count of this clone is one. The same CDR3 can be traced to other DNA sequences in this sample. The genes are TRBV27 and TRBJ1-4; D not resolved. V gave up 2 bases and J gave up 5 bases, with 3 bases separating them. This CDR3 has 12 amino acids. Germline V gene sequence: CDR1 MNHEY, CDR2 SMNVEV (reference sequence). This chain's CDR3 is CASSLPNEKLFF. The DNA of the CDR3 is TGTGCCAGCAGTTTACCAAATGAAAAACTGTTTTTT.

DNA of the CDR3: TGTGCCAGCAGCCCAGGGGCTCCCCGGGAGCAGTTCTTC. It encodes CASSPGAPREQFF. The chain combines TRBV7-8 with TRBJ2-1; D may be TRBD1 (6 bases). Germline V gene sequence: CDR1 SGHVS, CDR2 FQNEAQ. Trimming pared 5 bases from V and 10 bases from J, leaving 15 bases between. The CDR3 spans 13 residues.

The V gene is TRBV6-1, the J gene TRBJ1-4; D may be TRBD1 (6 bases). This CDR3 comprises 15 residues. Trimming stripped 2 bases from V and 6 bases from J, with 13 bases between. The germline CDR1 and CDR2 sequences are MNHNS and SASEGT. CDR3 DNA sequence: TGTGCCAGCAGTGAAAACCAGGGGCGGCATGAAAAACTGTTTTTT. Protein product: CASSENQGRHEKLFF.

This chain joins TRBV6-6 and TRBJ1-5; 7 bases match TRBD1. This CDR3 is 15 amino acids long. V was pared by 0 bases and J by 6 bases, with 5 bases of the junction left unmatched. CDR1 is MNHNY and CDR2 is SVGAGI in the germline V gene (reference sequence). In nucleotides, the CDR3 is TGTGCCAGCAGTTACTCGACAGGGAGTACTCAGCCCCAGCATTTT. Translated, it gives CASSYSTGSTQPQHF.

The rearrangement uses TRBV27 and TRBJ2-6, with D perhaps being TRBD1 or TRBD2 (5 bases each). Germline assignment: CDR1 MNHEY and CDR2 SMNVEV (reference sequence). The CDR3 extends over 15 amino acids. V lost 3 bases and J 4 bases, leaving 10 bases between the germline ends. The DNA for the CDR3 is TGTGCCAGCAGTTTGGTCGGGACGGGGGCCAACGTCCTGACTTTC. Its translation: CASSLVGTGANVLTF.

The gene calls are TRBV30 and TRBJ2-2; the match to TRBD2 covers 12 bases. Germline-derived CDR1 and CDR2 are GTSNPN and SVGIG (reference sequence). V dropped 4 bases and J dropped 3; count of bases not matched to a gene: 3. The CDR3 extends over 15 amino acids. This CDR3 is CAWKTSGRYTGELFF. CDR3 nucleotides: TGTGCCTGGAAGACTAGCGGGAGATACACCGGGGAGCTGTTTTTT.

The chain uses TRBV5-1 and TRBJ2-2; the D is unclear. V dropped 4 bases and J dropped 1 base, with 11 bases sitting between them. The CDR3 extends over 15 amino acids. Per germline, CDR1 SGHRS and CDR2 YFSETQ. CDR3 sequence: CASSQKQRNTGELFF. The CDR3 DNA reads TGCGCCAGCAGCCAGAAGCAGAGGAACACCGGGGAGCTGTTTTTT.

This clone was seen just once. V and J are TRBV27 and TRBJ2-5; 9 bases map to TRBD1. The CDR3 spans 15 residues. CDR1 MNHEY and CDR2 SMNVEV come from the germline V gene (reference sequence). V was clipped by 6 bases and J by 3 bases; unmatched bases: 8. The CDR3 nucleotides are TGTGCCAGCAGGCCGGGGACAGGGCTTGAAGAGACCCAGTACTTC. Its translation is CASRPGTGLEETQYF.

The chain is built from TRBV18 and TRBJ2-7; D is perhaps TRBD1 or TRBD2 (5 bases each). The CDR3 consists of 13 residues. Germline V gene lookup returns CDR1 KGHSH and CDR2 LQKENI. Trimming pared 4 bases from V and 3 bases from J, leaving 10 bases between. The CDR3 nucleotides are TGTGCCAGCTCACTAGGGACGAGCTACGAGCAGTACTTC. Translated: CASSLGTSYEQYF.

A few counts support this clone. CDR3 region: CASSLGVSSRTNYGYTF. DNA for the CDR3: TGTGCCAGCAGCTTGGGGGTGTCGTCGCGAACTAACTATGGCTACACCTTC. The chain is built from TRBV5-5 and TRBJ1-2, with unresolved D. V dropped 0 bases and J dropped 0 bases, with 15 bases sitting between them. This CDR3 region has 17 residues. CDR1 and CDR2 from the germline V gene are SGHKS and YYEKEE (reference sequence). The whole variable domain, filled in from reference TRBV5-5 and TRBJ1-2, reads DAGVTQSPTHLIKTRGQQVTLRCSPISGHKSVSWYQQVLGQGPQFIFQYYEKEERGRGNFPDRFSARQFPNYSSELNVNALLLGDSALYLCASSLGVSSRTNYGYTFGSGTRLTVV.

The gene calls are TRBV6-5 and TRBJ1-5; D is uncertain. Trimming took 2 bases from V and 0 from J, leaving 11 bases between them. CDR3 length: 16 amino acids. Germline CDR1 MNHEY, CDR2 SVGAGI. CDR3 coding DNA: TGTGCCAGCAGTTACCCGGAGGACGATAGCAATCAGCCCCAGCATTTT. This translates into CASSYPEDDSNQPQHF.

This clone was counted a single time. The rearrangement joins TRBV29-1 to TRBJ2-7; 12 nucleotides align to TRBD2. Germline loops: CDR1 SQVTM, CDR2 ANQGSEA. The CDR3 is made up of 13 amino acids. V dropped 7 bases and J dropped 4; count of bases not matched to a gene: 5. In DNA form, the CDR3 reads TGCAGCGCTTCGACTAGCGGGAGATACGAGCAGTACTTC. This encodes CSASTSGRYEQYF.

V usage is TRBV7-9 and J usage is TRBJ2-1; D ambiguous. This CDR3 is 15 amino acids long. The V gene lost 1 base and the J gene lost 5 bases, with 12 bases spanning the gap. Germline CDR1 and CDR2: SEHNR and FQNEAQ (reference sequence). CDR3 nucleotides: TGTGCCAGCAGCTTAGTCGCACCCGAGCACAATGAGCAGTTCTTC. Encoded protein: CASSLVAPEHNEQFF.

The gene calls are TRBV30 and TRBJ2-2; D not resolved. The V gene's germline CDR1 is GTSNPN and CDR2 SVGIG (reference sequence). Trimming shortened V by 0 bases and J by 6 bases, and 32 bases separated the two germline ends. The CDR3 contains 21 residues. CDR3 sequence (DNA): TGTGCCTGGAGTGTACCGATCTGGGGATTCCCCGTGTCCTCCCGCTCCGGGGAGCTGTTTTTT. It specifies CAWSVPIWGFPVSSRSGELFF.

The V call is TRBV6-5, the J call TRBJ2-7; 7 bases agree with TRBD1. This CDR3 spans 15 amino acids. Germline loops: CDR1 MNHEY, CDR2 SVGAGI. Trimming removed 4 bases from V and 2 bases from J; junction bases left unmatched: 8. CDR3 DNA sequence: TGTGCCAGCAGTTCAGAACAGGGGTTTACCTACGAGCAGTACTTC. Its protein is CASSSEQGFTYEQYF.

This clone was detected a few times. This chain uses TRBV4-2 with TRBJ2-7; D call uncertain. The germline CDR1 and CDR2 sequences are LGHNA and YNFKEQ. The CDR3 covers 14 residues. The ends were cut back, 0 bases at V and 7 bases at J, with 13 bases in the middle. As DNA, the CDR3 is TGTGCCAGCAGCCAAGAAGCTCGTGGCGAGGAGCAGTACTTC. This sequence encodes CASSQEARGEEQYF.